The 32 T cell receptor beta chains below come from one sample, sequenced in a study of control samples from healthy donors and cancer patients. Libraries were prepared by immunoSEQ multiplex PCR; TCRdb keeps only in-frame clonotypes and omits some of them. The table includes approximately 60,000 clones, roughly nine tenths detected once. Material for sequencing was PBMCs. Source of these receptors: a woman aged 45-65 years with colorectal cancer.

This clone has more than one count but fewer than ten. J is TRBJ1-1 and V is TRBV2, with D perhaps TRBD1 (6 bases). Germline lookup yields CDR1 SNHLY and CDR2 FYNNEI. Deletions cut 5 bases from V and 0 bases from J, with 10 bases between. The CDR3 consists of 14 residues. CDR3 protein: CASSQDSLNTEAFF. CDR3 DNA sequence: TGTGCCAGCAGTCAGGACAGCCTGAACACTGAAGCTTTCTTT.

The chain has TRBV5-1 and TRBJ2-7, with D hard to call. Germline CDR1 SGHRS, CDR2 YFSETQ. Trimming cost V 4 bases and J 3 bases, with 17 bases left between them. CDR3 length: 15 amino acids. As DNA, the CDR3 is TGCGCCAGCAGCCGGACCCGAATCCCTTACTACGAGCAGTACTTC. This codes for CASSRTRIPYYEQYF.

The chain joins TRBV10-3 to TRBJ2-1; TRBD2 matches at 11 bases. Germline V gene sequence: CDR1 ENHRY, CDR2 SYGVKD. CDR3 length: 15 residues. The V gene end was trimmed by 7 bases and the J gene end by 5 bases; junction bases not matched to a gene: 7. CDR3 loop: CAIMASGRIDNEQFF. The CDR3 nucleotides read TGTGCCATCATGGCTAGCGGGAGGATTGACAATGAGCAGTTCTTC.

In this sample, this clone turned up once. This chain uses TRBV12-3 or TRBV12-4 with TRBJ2-1, with D possibly being TRBD2 (6 bases). The CDR3 is 12 amino acids. V lost 4 bases and J 12 bases, leaving 13 bases between the germline ends. The CDR3: CASSSGTRGQFF. The CDR3 nucleotides are TGTGCCAGCAGTTCCGGGACTCGGGGGCAGTTCTTC.

The chain is built from TRBV5-1 and TRBJ1-1; the D is unclear. CDR1 and CDR2 from the germline V gene are SGHRS and YFSETQ. Between the trimmed V and J ends, which lost 8 bases and 3 bases, there was a span of 11 bases. CDR3 length equals 12 residues. The CDR3 here is CASSPTDTEAFF. As DNA, the CDR3 is TGCGCCAGTTCGCCGACGGACACTGAAGCTTTCTTT.

Here the CDR3 reads CSVDTGTGSYEQYF. The DNA for the CDR3 is TGCAGCGTTGATACCGGGACAGGGTCGTACGAGCAGTACTTC. The chain has TRBV29-1 and TRBJ2-7; TRBD1 agrees at 9 bases. V was pared by 3 bases and J by 4 bases, with 7 bases of the junction left unmatched. Germline CDR1 is SQVTM and CDR2 is ANQGSEA. The CDR3 length is 14 residues.

This clone was counted a single time. V and J are TRBV29-1 and TRBJ2-3; D call uncertain. The V gene lost 4 bases and the J gene lost 2 bases, with 7 bases spanning the gap. The length of the CDR3 is 12 residues. The germline CDR1 and CDR2 sequences are SQVTM and ANQGSEA. For the CDR3, the DNA is TGCAGCGTTGGACGAGTCACAGATACGCAGTATTTT. It codes for CSVGRVTDTQYF.

This rearrangement joins TRBV5-6 to TRBJ2-7; TRBD1 agrees at 7 bases. This CDR3 region has 13 residues. The V gene end was trimmed by 2 bases and the J gene end by 6 bases; junction bases not matched to a gene: 5. Germline CDR1 is SGHDT and CDR2 is YYEEEE. Here the CDR3 DNA reads TGTGCCAGCAGCTTTTTTAGGGGGCCCGAGCAGTACTTC. Translated: CASSFFRGPEQYF.

The rearrangement joins TRBV28 to TRBJ1-2; 12 bases line up with TRBD1. The CDR3 sequence is 14 residues long. J was trimmed by 8 bases and V by 4 bases; bases with no gene match: 5. Germline V gives CDR1 MDHEN, CDR2 SYDVKM. The CDR3 spells CASSWDRGRLGYTF. For the CDR3, the DNA is TGTGCCAGCAGTTGGGACAGGGGGCGACTCGGCTACACCTTC.

This rearrangement joins TRBV27 to TRBJ1-2; the D gene is possibly TRBD1 (6 bases). The CDR3 runs to 14 residues. Germline-derived CDR1 and CDR2 are MNHEY and SMNVEV (reference sequence). Trimming took 3 bases from V and 0 from J, leaving 8 bases between them. The CDR3 region has the DNA TGTGCCAGCAGTTTTGACAGGACTAACTATGGCTACACCTTC. It translates to CASSFDRTNYGYTF.

The chain recombines TRBV6-1 with TRBJ2-5, with D perhaps assigned TRBD1 or TRBD2 (5 bases each). CDR1 is MNHNS, CDR2 SASEGT, per germline. V lost 1 base and J 0 bases, leaving 9 bases between the germline ends. The CDR3 sequence is 15 residues long. This CDR3 reads CASSEERGYQETQYF. Written as DNA, the CDR3 is TGTGCCAGCAGTGAAGAGAGGGGATACCAAGAGACCCAGTACTTC.

The CDR3 nucleotides read TGTGCCAGCAGCTTTGACCTAGGACAGGGCTACGAGCAGTACTTC. Translation: CASSFDLGQGYEQYF. The genes are TRBV5-4 and TRBJ2-7, with 8 bases fitting TRBD1. This CDR3 comprises 15 residues. Unmatched junction bases numbered 7, after V lost 2 bases and J lost 3 bases. Germline V gene sequence: CDR1 SGHNT, CDR2 YYREEE (reference sequence).

In its sample, this clone was seen a few times. The J gene is TRBJ2-1, the V gene TRBV21-1; no DNA check was done on the table's D call, TRBD2. TRBV21-1 constitutes a pseudogene. This CDR3 spans 16 amino acids. CDR3 protein: CASSKADGGGYNEQFF. CDR3 nucleotides: TGTGCCAGCAGCAAAGCCGACGGGGGAGGCTACAATGAGCAGTTCTTC.

The chain couples TRBV9 to TRBJ2-7; maybe TRBD1 (6 bases). CDR3 size: 16 residues. Germline CDR1 and CDR2: SGDLS and YYNGEE. Trimming pared 3 bases from V and 4 bases from J, leaving 20 bases between. CDR3 sequence (DNA): TGTGCCAGCAGCGGCCCGCCCGGGACACAGTTATACGAGCAGTACTTC. Translated: CASSGPPGTQLYEQYF.

The genes are TRBV30 and TRBJ1-5; a possible D gene is TRBD1 (5 bases). Between the trimmed V and J ends, which lost 1 base and 2 bases, there was a span of 18 bases. The CDR3 length is 17 residues. Per germline, CDR1 GTSNPN and CDR2 SVGIG (reference sequence). CDR3 residues: CAWSGSGWVRGNQPQHF. For the CDR3, the DNA is TGTGCCTGGAGTGGGTCAGGGTGGGTCCGAGGCAATCAGCCCCAGCATTTT.

This rearrangement joins TRBV29-1 to TRBJ1-2; D is uncertain. The germline gives CDR1 SQVTM, CDR2 ANQGSEA. V shed 5 bases and J shed 6 bases, with 16 bases lying between them. CDR3 length: 13 amino acids. This CDR3 is CSVSTTARDGYTF. The CDR3 bases are TGCAGCGTTTCAACGACGGCTAGAGATGGCTACACCTTC. Filled out from reference TRBV29-1 and TRBJ1-2, the complete variable domain reads SAVISQKPSRDICQRGTSLTIQCQVDSQVTMMFWYRQQPGQSLTLIATANQGSEATYESGFVIDKFPISRPNLTFSTLTVSNMSPEDSSIYLCSVSTTARDGYTFGSGTRLTVV.

V is TRBV10-3 and J is TRBJ2-3; 8 nucleotides align to TRBD1. This CDR3 has 16 amino acids. Trimming at V came to 2 bases and at J to 3 bases, leaving 7 bases not matched to a gene. CDR1 ENHRY and CDR2 SYGVKD come from the germline V gene. CDR3 in DNA: TGTGCCATCAGTGAGCCACTGCGGACAGGGACAGATACGCAGTATTTT. Translated: CAISEPLRTGTDTQYF.

The chain has TRBV5-4 and TRBJ1-3; 7 positions match TRBD1. V was clipped by 2 bases and J by 3 bases; unmatched bases: 2. The CDR3 spans 14 residues. The V gene's germline CDR1 is SGHNT and CDR2 YYREEE (reference sequence). The CDR3 DNA reads TGTGCCAGCAGCTTAGGGGGCAGTGGAAACACCATATATTTT. It encodes CASSLGGSGNTIYF.

The rearrangement joins TRBV19 to TRBJ2-2; D uncertain. Per germline, CDR1 LNHDA and CDR2 SQIVND (reference sequence). There are 14 residues in the CDR3. V was clipped by 0 bases and J by 6 bases, with 8 bases between them. The CDR3 DNA reads as TGTGCCAGTAGTATAGAGCCCGGACCCGGGGAGCTGTTTTTT. This codes for CASSIEPGPGELFF.

The chain is built from TRBV28 and TRBJ1-2; D call uncertain. Germline V gene data show CDR1 as MDHEN and CDR2 as SYDVKM. V was cut by 4 bases and J by 8 bases, with 14 bases left in between. The CDR3 sequence is 13 residues long. CDR3 loop: CASSWGRSSGYTF. CDR3 nucleotide sequence: TGTGCCAGCAGTTGGGGTCGGTCGTCCGGCTACACCTTC.

CDR3 sequence: CASVIFGRNEKLFF. CDR3 DNA: TGTGCCAGCGTGATTTTCGGCCGTAATGAAAAACTGTTTTTT. The V call is TRBV6-5, the J call TRBJ1-4; D gene ambiguous. CDR1 and CDR2 from the germline V gene are MNHEY and SVGAGI. The CDR3 sequence is 14 residues long. The ends were cut back, 8 bases at V and 4 bases at J, with 14 bases in the middle.

This chain connects TRBV28 to TRBJ1-1, with D perhaps matching TRBD1 (5 bases). Germline CDR1 MDHEN, CDR2 SYDVKM. The CDR3 contains 15 residues. V shed 5 bases and J shed 0 bases, with 13 bases lying between them. CDR3 in DNA: TGTGCCAGCAGTCCAGACAGTAACGTGAACACTGAAGCTTTCTTT. Amino acid sequence: CASSPDSNVNTEAFF.

The chain joins TRBV27 to TRBJ2-7; the match to TRBD2 covers 8 bases. This CDR3 contains 14 residues. Germline V gene sequence: CDR1 MNHEY, CDR2 SMNVEV (reference sequence). With V trimmed by 5 bases and J by 4 bases, 7 bases remained unmatched. The CDR3 loop reads CASSPAGAPYEQYF. The DNA for the CDR3 is TGTGCCAGCAGTCCAGCGGGAGCCCCGTACGAGCAGTACTTC.

The chain carries TRBV18 and TRBJ2-7; 9 bases align to TRBD2. Losses at the gene ends were 2 bases for V and 5 bases for J; bases not matched to a gene: 4. There are 14 residues in the CDR3. Germline V gene sequence: CDR1 KGHSH, CDR2 LQKENI. CDR3 sequence (DNA): TGTGCCAGCTCACCATTCCAGCGGGAGGACGAGCAGTACTTC. It specifies CASSPFQREDEQYF.

The V call is TRBV15, the J call TRBJ2-3; the D gene is possibly TRBD2 (6 bases). The CDR3 covers 15 residues. Germline assignment: CDR1 LNHNV and CDR2 YYDKDF (reference sequence). Trimming shortened V by 0 bases and J by 4 bases, and 11 bases separated the two germline ends. CDR3 DNA sequence: TGTGCCACCAGCAGAGAGACGGAGGGAGCAGATACGCAGTATTTT. Its protein product is CATSRETEGADTQYF.

The rearrangement joins TRBV5-5 to TRBJ1-4, with 7 bases lining up with TRBD1. Germline CDR1 and CDR2: SGHKS and YYEKEE (reference sequence). CDR3 length: 14 amino acids. Unmatched junction bases numbered 5, after V lost 5 bases and J lost 4 bases. Here the CDR3 DNA reads TGTGCCAGCAGACTGGGACAGATTAATGAAAAACTGTTTTTT. Translating it yields CASRLGQINEKLFF.

V is TRBV21-1 and J is TRBJ1-5; the table's TRBD1 call for D was not verified on the DNA. TRBV21-1 counts as a pseudogene. The CDR3 is made up of 14 amino acids. The CDR3 bases are TGTGCCAGCAGCCCCCCAGGTAGCAATCAGCCCCAGCATTTT. Its protein product is CASSPPGSNQPQHF.

The rearrangement links TRBV6-5 to TRBJ2-3; a weak D match, TRBD2 (5 bases). CDR1 is MNHEY and CDR2 is SVGAGI in the germline V gene. This CDR3 comprises 15 residues. V was cut by 4 bases and J by 1 base, with 12 bases left in between. CDR3 loop: CASSFPRGGTDTQYF. The CDR3 DNA is TGTGCCAGCAGTTTTCCCCGGGGTGGCACAGATACGCAGTATTTT.

The rearrangement links TRBV28 to TRBJ1-2, with D perhaps TRBD1 (5 bases). CDR3 size: 14 residues. The V gene lost 7 bases and the J gene lost 4 bases, with 16 bases spanning the gap. The V gene's germline CDR1 is MDHEN and CDR2 SYDVKM. In nucleotides, the CDR3 is TGTGCCAGCAACATGGCGGGGCCTGTCTATGGCTACACCTTC. Protein sequence: CASNMAGPVYGYTF.

The chain recombines TRBV5-4 with TRBJ2-7; either TRBD1 or TRBD2 may supply D (5 bases each). Trimming took 0 bases from V and 2 from J, leaving 12 bases between them. Germline V gives CDR1 SGHNT, CDR2 YYREEE (reference sequence). This CDR3 is 15 amino acids long. CDR3 nucleotides: TGTGCCAGCAGCTTGGCCGGGGCAGTTACCTACGAGCAGTACTTC. It specifies CASSLAGAVTYEQYF.

The chain employs TRBV2 and TRBJ1-6, with 7 bases identical to TRBD1. Germline trimming cut 5 bases from V and 4 bases from J; bases unmatched to any gene: 8. The V gene's germline CDR1 is SNHLY and CDR2 FYNNEI. The CDR3 sequence is 16 residues long. The CDR3 DNA reads as TGTGCCAGCAGTACGACAGGGACAGCTTATAATTCACCCCTCCACTTT. This gives the protein CASSTTGTAYNSPLHF.

The chain links TRBV4-1 to TRBJ1-2; a weak D match, TRBD1 (5 bases). In germline, CDR1 is MGHRA, CDR2 YSYEKL. The CDR3 extends over 17 amino acids. The ends were cut back, 0 bases at V and 0 bases at J, with 14 bases in the middle. In DNA form, the CDR3 reads TGCGCCAGCAGCCAAGAAGGGAGTGTGGGGCCTAACTATGGCTACACCTTC. Translation gives CASSQEGSVGPNYGYTF.